This T cell receptor beta chain appears in the sequencing data of a study of cytomegalovirus exposure and HLA in healthy donors. PCR was performed using 60 Vbeta and 13 Jbeta primers. Clones were read by immunoSEQ multiplex PCR, and TCRdb kept only the in-frame ones, dropping some. With 40,000 to 50,000 clones in the sample, the ten largest clones hold approximately 1.4%. The sample comprised PBMCs. The receptor was derived from a man between 25 and 39 years old in good health and CMV-seronegative.

The CDR3 region is CASSQLGLTDTQYF. Written as DNA, the CDR3 is TGCGCCAGCAGCCAACTTGGACTCACAGATACGCAGTATTTT. This sequence joins TRBV4-3 and TRBJ2-3; D might be TRBD2 (5 bases). V gave up 2 bases and J gave up 2 bases, with 8 bases separating them. Germline V lookup: CDR1 LGHNA, CDR2 YSLEER. The CDR3 sequence is 14 residues long.